These 22 T cell receptor beta chains were sequenced from one sample in a study of blood T cells in healthy people across ages. Primed by a sample-barcoded 5' primer and a J-beta primer mix, a second PCR proceeded for 7 to 11 cycles. TCRdb re-called the 5' RACE reads through MiXCR, storing one row per CDR3 protein. The repertoire holds more than 1,400,000 distinct CDR3 sequences, 42% seen once, with 6.5% to 10% in the top ten. Sequences were obtained from blood. All receptors come from a young woman in good health.

The chain's CDR3 is CAISGTGKTQYF. The CDR3 DNA reads as TGTGCCATCAGCGGGACAGGGAAGACCCAGTACTTC. The chain carries TRBV10-3 and TRBJ2-5; 9 nucleotides align to TRBD1. V trimming: 6 bases; J trimming: 6 bases; junction bases outside the gene matches: 2. CDR3 size: 12 residues. CDR1 and CDR2 (germline): ENHRY, SYGVKD.

This clonotype was detected ten times or more. The chain has TRBV2 and TRBJ2-1; tentatively, D is TRBD2 (5 bases). The CDR3 is 14 amino acids. V lost 4 bases and J lost 9, with 16 bases in between. Germline V gives CDR1 SNHLY, CDR2 FYNNEI. CDR3 loop: CASSGSGSMGEQFF. The CDR3 bases are TGTGCCAGCAGTGGTAGTGGGAGTATGGGTGAGCAGTTCTTC.

In this sample, this clonotype turned up a few times. The rearrangement joins TRBV7-2 to TRBJ2-5; D gene uncertain. CDR3 length equals 14 residues. The germline CDR1 and CDR2 sequences are SGHTA and FQGNSA. V lost 5 bases and J 5 bases, leaving 15 bases between the germline ends. CDR3 residues: CASSLGVVGETQYF. Written as DNA, the CDR3 is TGTGCCAGCAGCCTGGGTGTGGTCGGCGAGACCCAGTACTTC.

This clonotype was counted a few times. The rearrangement joins TRBV28 to TRBJ1-1; D is undetermined. The germline gives CDR1 MDHEN, CDR2 SYDVKM. The CDR3 runs 14 residues. The germline V and J ends were trimmed by 6 bases and 1 base, with 12 bases remaining between them. CDR3 loop: CASSPPVENTEAFF. DNA for the CDR3: TGTGCCAGCAGCCCTCCGGTGGAGAACACTGAAGCTTTCTTT.

This sequence joins TRBV2 and TRBJ2-7; 13 positions match TRBD2. Germline CDR1 is SNHLY and CDR2 is FYNNEI. V trimming: 8 bases; J trimming: 1 base; junction bases outside the gene matches: 26. The CDR3 sequence is 22 residues long. As DNA, the CDR3 is TGTGCCAGCCTGGCAGCGATAAGTCAGACTAGCGGGGGGCCGGGGTTATCCTACGAGCAGTACTTC. Protein product: CASLAAISQTSGGPGLSYEQYF.

This CDR3 reads CASSSFGGSVYQPQHF. The CDR3 coding sequence is TGTGCCAGCAGTTCCTTTGGGGGGAGTGTCTATCAGCCCCAGCATTTT. The chain is built from TRBV12-3 or TRBV12-4 and TRBJ1-5; maybe TRBD1 (5 bases). The CDR3 loop spans 16 amino acids. The germline V and J ends were trimmed by 4 bases and 5 bases, with 18 bases remaining between them.

This clonotype was found once. V gene TRBV3-1 combines with J gene TRBJ2-5; tentatively, D is TRBD2 (6 bases). The CDR3 totals 13 residues. V lost 5 bases and J 4 bases, leaving 11 bases between the germline ends. Germline loops: CDR1 LGHDT, CDR2 YNNKEL (reference sequence). The DNA of the CDR3 is TGTGCCAGCAGCGCGACTAGGCCAGAGACCCAGTACTTC. Its protein product is CASSATRPETQYF.

The genes are TRBV2 and TRBJ2-4, with D unresolved. The J call may be in error: the DNA end matches TRBJ2-7 better. The CDR3 has 11 residues. Germline V gene lookup returns CDR1 SNHLY and CDR2 FYNNEI. CDR3 loop: CASSVRSEQYF. CDR3 coding DNA: TGTGCCAGCAGTGTGCGGTCCGAGCAGTACTTC.

This clonotype appeared a single time. A clone one base away is much larger, so this may be a read error. This rearrangement joins TRBV29-1 to TRBJ2-7; D is unclear. The length of the CDR3 is 13 residues. Trimming took off 0 bases at V and 7 bases at J, with 13 bases between the two ends. Per the germline V gene, CDR1 is SQVTM and CDR2 is ANQGSEA. The chain's CDR3 is CSVEDPLGDEQYF. The CDR3 DNA reads TGCAGCGTTGAAGATCCCTTGGGCGATGAGCAGTACTTC.

The chain has TRBV2 and TRBJ1-2; a weak D match, TRBD1 (5 bases). V lost 8 bases to trimming and J lost 2 bases, with 15 bases between them. Germline V gives CDR1 SNHLY, CDR2 FYNNEI. This CDR3 is 14 amino acids long. The CDR3: CASSPLGENYGYTF. Written as DNA, the CDR3 is TGTGCCAGCTCCCCCCTAGGGGAAAACTATGGCTACACCTTC.

Written as DNA, the CDR3 is TGTGCCAGCAGTTTGATGCAGGGACCCTATGGCTACACCTTC. Protein sequence: CASSLMQGPYGYTF. The chain recombines TRBV28 with TRBJ1-2, with D perhaps TRBD1 (5 bases). Trimming took off 3 bases at V and 4 bases at J, with 12 bases between the two ends. Per the germline V gene, CDR1 is MDHEN and CDR2 is SYDVKM. This CDR3 has 14 residues.

The J gene is TRBJ2-2, the V gene TRBV7-3, with a weak D call TRBD1 (5 bases). The CDR3 is 20 amino acids. V gave up 2 bases and J gave up 0 bases, with 22 bases separating them. CDR1 and CDR2 (germline): SGHTA, FQGTGA. In nucleotides, the CDR3 is TGTGCCAGCAGCTTATGGTCGCCGGGTTGGGGCCGGGCGAACACCGGGGAGCTGTTTTTT. Protein product: CASSLWSPGWGRANTGELFF.

This clonotype showed up just a few times. The chain couples TRBV6-1 to TRBJ2-3; D not certain. V was pared by 3 bases and J by 5 bases, with 9 bases between. The CDR3 is 13 residues long. Germline V lookup: CDR1 MNHNS, CDR2 SASEGT. CDR3 region: CASSDWGGDTQYF. Written as DNA, the CDR3 is TGTGCCAGCAGTGATTGGGGTGGAGATACGCAGTATTTT.

A few counts support this clonotype. The chain employs TRBV7-9 and TRBJ1-5; 7 bases align to TRBD1. Germline V lookup: CDR1 SEHNR, CDR2 FQNEAQ (reference sequence). The CDR3 sequence is 15 residues long. V gave up 4 bases and J gave up 4 bases; unmatched junction bases: 7. The CDR3 nucleotides are TGTGCCAGCAGCTCCGGGACAGCTGAGAATCAGCCCCAGCATTTT. It specifies CASSSGTAENQPQHF.

This clonotype has just a few counts. The chain has TRBV25-1 and TRBJ2-5; tentative D call: TRBD1 (5 bases). Germline values: CDR1 MGHDK, CDR2 SYGVNS. V lost 3 bases and J lost 11, with 25 bases in between. The CDR3 is 16 residues long. For the CDR3, the DNA is TGTGCCAGCAGTGATGATCTAGGACAAACTTACAATGAGCAGTACTTC. It yields the protein CASSDDLGQTYNEQYF.

The V call is TRBV20-1, the J call TRBJ2-5, with TRBD1 identical over 8 bases. With V trimmed by 6 bases and J by 2 bases, 11 bases remained unmatched. The CDR3 is made up of 15 amino acids. Germline CDR1 is DFQATT and CDR2 is SNEGSKA (reference sequence). CDR3 in amino acids: CSAMGQGAEQETQYF. CDR3 sequence (DNA): TGCAGTGCAATGGGGCAGGGGGCGGAACAAGAGACCCAGTACTTC.

As concerns this clonotype: A read error may be the cause here, since a much bigger clone is one base away. The chain is built from TRBV29-1 and TRBJ2-3; D ambiguous. CDR1 is SQVTM, CDR2 ANQGSEA, per germline. Trimming cost V 8 bases and J 6 bases, with 21 bases left between them. The CDR3 extends over 14 amino acids. The CDR3 DNA reads as TGCAGCTCGTCAAGTGGAACGGCTCGGGATACGCAGTATTTT. It yields the protein CSSSSGTARDTQYF.

This clonotype was counted between two and nine times. CDR3 DNA sequence: TGCAGCGTTCTTGCGACTAGCGGGATCTCCTACAATGAGCAGTTCTTC. Its protein product is CSVLATSGISYNEQFF. The gene calls are TRBV29-1 and TRBJ2-1, with 11 bases matching TRBD2. Germline V gene lookup returns CDR1 SQVTM and CDR2 ANQGSEA. The CDR3 length is 16 residues. V shed 5 bases, J shed 0 bases, and the junction held 6 bases outside the gene matches.

The chain links TRBV13 to TRBJ2-3, with TRBD2 matching over 9 bases. The germline CDR1 and CDR2 sequences are PRHDT and FYEKMQ (reference sequence). The CDR3 spans 21 residues. Germline trimming cut 2 bases from V and 0 bases from J; bases unmatched to any gene: 18. The CDR3 sequence is CASSLTLGGLAGETSTDTQYF. CDR3 DNA: TGTGCCAGCAGCTTAACCCTAGGGGGGTTAGCGGGGGAAACTAGCACAGATACGCAGTATTTT.

In this sample, this clonotype turned up a few times. The genes are TRBV7-2 and TRBJ1-4; D remains unclear. This CDR3 is 15 amino acids long. Germline assignment: CDR1 SGHTA and CDR2 FQGNSA. Trimming removed 5 bases from V and 5 bases from J, with 15 bases in between. The CDR3 DNA reads TGTGCCAGCAGCCCCCACAACTTATCAAATGAAAAACTGTTTTTT. Amino acid sequence: CASSPHNLSNEKLFF. The full variable domain, in which reference TRBV7-2 and TRBJ1-4 provide the parts outside the CDR3, is GAGVSQSPSNKVTEKGKDVELRCDPISGHTALYWYRQSLGQGLEFLIYFQGNSAPDKSGLPSDRFSAERTGGSVSTLTIQRTQQEDSAVYLCASSPHNLSNEKLFFGSGTQLSVL.

V and J are TRBV19 and TRBJ2-1, with a weak D call TRBD1 (5 bases). The germline V gene has CDR1 LNHDA and CDR2 SQIVND (reference sequence). This CDR3 region has 16 residues. With 7 bases removed from V and 0 bases from J, the gap between germline ends came to 16 bases. CDR3 sequence: CASKDGHRGSYNEQFF. CDR3 bases: TGTGCCAGTAAAGACGGACATAGGGGCTCCTACAATGAGCAGTTCTTC.

A few counts support this clonotype. The chain has TRBV2 and TRBJ2-1, with 7 bases lining up with TRBD1. In germline, CDR1 is SNHLY, CDR2 FYNNEI. The ends lost 8 bases at V and 5 bases at J; junction bases unmatched: 3. This CDR3 is built from 12 residues. The CDR3 bases are TGTGCCAGCCTTACAGGGGACAATGAGCAGTTCTTC. Amino acids: CASLTGDNEQFF.